The 8 T cell receptor beta chains below come from one sample, sequenced in a study of cytomegalovirus exposure and HLA in healthy donors. Primers included in the PCR were 60 Vbeta and 13 Jbeta primers. Clones were sequenced by immunoSEQ multiplex PCR, and TCRdb holds only the in-frame ones, with some missing. The data show 95,000 to 120,000 clones, over 65% seen once. The sample consisted of PBMCs. These TCRs come from a woman between 18 and 29 years old in good health and CMV-seronegative.

The chain links TRBV27 to TRBJ2-1; maybe TRBD1 (7 bases). CDR3 length: 16 residues. CDR1 and CDR2 (germline): MNHEY, SMNVEV (reference sequence). V was cut by 4 bases and J by 5 bases, with 18 bases left in between. The CDR3 coding sequence is TGTGCCAGCAGTTCTCCATACAGGGGAGGCCACAATGAGCAGTTCTTC. It yields the protein CASSSPYRGGHNEQFF.

The rearrangement joins TRBV7-2 to TRBJ2-3; 11 bases match TRBD2. The J segment lost 5 bases and the V segment lost 5 bases, leaving 9 bases of the junction unmatched. This CDR3 comprises 16 residues. Germline V gives CDR1 SGHTA, CDR2 FQGNSA. The CDR3 region has the DNA TGTGCCAGCAGCCAAGTAGCGGGAGGGGGGGGAGATACGCAGTATTTT. It translates to CASSQVAGGGGDTQYF.

The chain carries TRBV20-1 and TRBJ1-1; TRBD1 might be the D (5 bases). The CDR3 has 11 amino acids. CDR1 DFQATT and CDR2 SNEGSKA come from the germline V gene (reference sequence). V lost 6 bases to trimming and J lost 6 bases, with 11 bases between them. Here the CDR3 reads CSAGTSAEAFF. The CDR3 DNA reads as TGCAGTGCCGGGACTTCTGCTGAAGCTTTCTTT.

The chain's CDR3 is CAGRGQNTEAFF. The DNA for the CDR3 is TGTGCCGGAAGGGGTCAGAACACTGAAGCTTTCTTT. This chain joins TRBV19 and TRBJ1-1; D may be TRBD1 (5 bases). Germline loops: CDR1 LNHDA, CDR2 SQIVND (reference sequence). V was pared by 11 bases and J by 1 base, with 11 bases between. The CDR3 is made up of 12 amino acids.

The chain uses TRBV28 and TRBJ1-2; TRBD1 might be the D (6 bases). Germline V gene data show CDR1 as MDHEN and CDR2 as SYDVKM. There are 12 residues in the CDR3. V gave up 1 base and J gave up 11 bases, with 11 bases separating them. The CDR3 reads CASSLLQGPYTF. DNA for the CDR3: TGTGCCAGCAGTTTATTACAGGGCCCATACACCTTC.

The V and J genes are TRBV20-1 and TRBJ1-2, with D perhaps TRBD1 (5 bases). Germline V gene sequence: CDR1 DFQATT, CDR2 SNEGSKA (reference sequence). This CDR3 comprises 11 residues. Trimming shortened V by 6 bases and J by 8 bases, and 13 bases separated the two germline ends. CDR3 DNA: TGCAGTGCCCACGGCAGGGCCGGCTACACCTTC. It translates to CSAHGRAGYTF.

This clone has more than one count but fewer than ten. At the DNA level, this CDR3 is encoded by other sequences in the same sample as well. The genes are TRBV5-4 and TRBJ2-1, with unresolved D. With 0 bases removed from V and 1 base from J, the gap between germline ends came to 8 bases. This CDR3 has 15 amino acids. The germline gives CDR1 SGHNT, CDR2 YYREEE (reference sequence). The CDR3 spells CASSLGTPSYNEQFF. The CDR3 bases are TGTGCCAGCAGCTTGGGTACACCATCCTACAATGAGCAGTTCTTC.

V is TRBV7-9 and J is TRBJ1-5, with D possibly matching TRBD1 (6 bases). CDR1 and CDR2 (germline): SEHNR, FQNEAQ (reference sequence). This CDR3 comprises 18 residues. V was trimmed by 4 bases and J by 3 bases, leaving 22 bases between them. In nucleotides, the CDR3 is TGTGCCAGCAGCTCTTCTGTTACAGGGCTGCGGAACAATCAGCCCCAGCATTTT. This gives the protein CASSSSVTGLRNNQPQHF.